These 14 T cell receptor beta chains came from one sample sequenced in a study of blood T cell repertoires in COVID-19 (TCRdb year 2020). Library method: the immunoSEQ multiplex PCR assay. TCRdb took this table from immuneACCESS and kept in-frame rearrangements with V and J called. Such tables lack part of the clones; where checked against another copy, unresolved V genes explain under half of the gap, and the rest is unexplained. This sample gives approximately 260,000 clones in total; 80% to 95% of them show up just once. 1.5% to 2% of the sample lies in the top ten. The sample comprised PBMCs or T cells enriched from blood (not recorded which). These receptors were obtained from a young woman who had recovered from COVID-19.

This chain uses TRBV11-2 with TRBJ1-1, with D maybe TRBD1 (6 bases). V was trimmed by 4 bases and J by 4 bases, leaving 13 bases between them. This CDR3 has 14 residues. CDR1 is SGHAT and CDR2 is FQNNGV in the germline V gene. CDR3 DNA: TGTGCCAGCAGCTCGGTCAAACAGGGCACTGAAGCTTTCTTT. Its protein product is CASSSVKQGTEAFF.

V and J are TRBV18 and TRBJ1-3, with D maybe TRBD1 (6 bases). This CDR3 has 15 residues. The germline gives CDR1 KGHSH, CDR2 LQKENI. V was trimmed by 2 bases and J by 4 bases, leaving 12 bases between them. DNA for the CDR3: TGTGCCAGCTCACCATCGATGGGGGCCGGAAACACCATATATTTT. Translation: CASSPSMGAGNTIYF.

V gene TRBV10-3 combines with J gene TRBJ1-1, with TRBD1 identical over 8 bases. V trimming: 2 bases; J trimming: 3 bases; junction bases outside the gene matches: 5. CDR1 and CDR2 from the germline V gene are ENHRY and SYGVKD. This CDR3 comprises 15 residues. CDR3 DNA: TGTGCCATCAGTGAGAGGACAGGGAGGGACACTGAAGCTTTCTTT. It encodes CAISERTGRDTEAFF.

The chain combines TRBV28 with TRBJ2-7; 8 bases agree with TRBD1. The germline V gene has CDR1 MDHEN and CDR2 SYDVKM. This CDR3 contains 13 residues. Trimming cost V 7 bases and J 6 bases; bases outside gene matches: 8. The CDR3 coding sequence is TGTGCCAGCACCCGGACAGGGCCTGGCGAGCAGTACTTC. Protein sequence: CASTRTGPGEQYF. The full variable domain, its missing parts supplied by reference TRBV28 and TRBJ2-7, is DVKVTQSSRYLVKRTGEKVFLECVQDMDHENMFWYRQDPGLGLRLIYFSYDVKMKEKGDIPEGYSVSREKKERFSLILESASTNQTSMYLCASTRTGPGEQYFGPGTRLTVT.

The gene calls are TRBV11-2 and TRBJ2-5; 8 bases fit TRBD2. V trimming: 5 bases; J trimming: 4 bases; junction bases outside the gene matches: 9. CDR1 and CDR2 from the germline V gene are SGHAT and FQNNGV. CDR3 size: 15 residues. In nucleotides, the CDR3 is TGTGCCAGCAGCGTAACTAGCGGAGATCTAGAGACCCAGTACTTC. It is translated as CASSVTSGDLETQYF.

J is TRBJ1-6 and V is TRBV19; D unresolved. V was cut by 1 base and J by 5 bases, with 6 bases left in between. Germline V lookup: CDR1 LNHDA, CDR2 SQIVND (reference sequence). This CDR3 spans 14 amino acids. The CDR3 loop is CASSIGRNNSPLHF. The CDR3 nucleotides are TGTGCCAGTAGTATAGGCAGAAATAATTCACCCCTCCACTTT.

The chain has TRBV27 and TRBJ1-2; 8 nucleotides line up with TRBD1. With V trimmed by 6 bases and J by 5 bases, 17 bases remained unmatched. This CDR3 contains 17 residues. The V gene's germline CDR1 is MNHEY and CDR2 SMNVEV (reference sequence). The CDR3 loop is CASSYGAGGRGIYGYTF. DNA of the CDR3: TGTGCCAGCAGCTATGGGGCAGGGGGCCGAGGAATTTATGGCTACACCTTC.

The chain couples TRBV20-1 to TRBJ2-5; 7 positions match TRBD1. The CDR3 consists of 15 residues. In germline, CDR1 is DFQATT, CDR2 SNEGSKA (reference sequence). Unmatched junction bases numbered 10, after V lost 3 bases and J lost 3 bases. The CDR3 DNA is TGCAGTGCTAGTCGGCGCCCGGGACAGAAAGAGACCCAGTACTTC. It translates to CSASRRPGQKETQYF.

The chain couples TRBV7-9 to TRBJ1-1; D uncertain. Trimming removed 5 bases at V and 2 bases at J, with 6 bases between. The germline V gene has CDR1 SEHNR and CDR2 FQNEAQ (reference sequence). CDR3 length equals 12 residues. The CDR3 coding sequence is TGTGCCAGCAGCCTTATAAACACTGAAGCTTTCTTT. Encoded protein: CASSLINTEAFF.

V gene TRBV3-1 (or the pseudogene TRBV3-2) combines with J gene TRBJ1-2; D may be TRBD1 (6 bases). Trimming took off 10 bases at V and 5 bases at J, with 17 bases between the two ends. Looked up from germline, CDR1 is LGHDT and CDR2 is YNNKEL (reference sequence). This CDR3 spans 13 amino acids. In DNA form, the CDR3 reads TGTGCCACCCACGGGGGGCCGGGGTATGGCTACACCTTC. Amino acid sequence: CATHGGPGYGYTF.

CDR3 sequence (DNA): TGCGCCAGCAGCCTGAGAGGGTCCCCGGGGAATGAGCAGTTCTTC. Protein product: CASSLRGSPGNEQFF. J is TRBJ2-1 and V is TRBV4-1, with D maybe TRBD2 (5 bases). The CDR3 length is 15 residues. Trimming removed 4 bases from V and 7 bases from J, with 17 bases in between. Germline lookup yields CDR1 MGHRA and CDR2 YSYEKL.

The chain links TRBV25-1 to TRBJ1-1; D ambiguous. The ends were cut back, 4 bases at V and 13 bases at J, with 19 bases in the middle. Per the germline V gene, CDR1 is MGHDK and CDR2 is SYGVNS. This CDR3 is built from 13 residues. The CDR3 is CASSGTGVGFGFF. CDR3 DNA: TGTGCCAGCAGTGGGACTGGGGTGGGTTTTGGTTTCTTT.

This clone was seen repeatedly, ten times or more. The chain uses TRBV27 and TRBJ2-7; 8 bases are a match to TRBD1. CDR3 length: 15 residues. V lost 6 bases, J lost 0 bases, and 7 bases stayed unmatched. The V gene's germline CDR1 is MNHEY and CDR2 SMNVEV (reference sequence). CDR3: CASSRQGTSSYEQYF. CDR3 DNA: TGTGCCAGCAGCCGACAGGGGACGAGCTCCTACGAGCAGTACTTC.

The V call is TRBV7-9, the J call TRBJ1-2, with 7 bases aligning to TRBD1. This CDR3 is 16 amino acids long. V was clipped by 1 base and J by 1 base; unmatched bases: 6. In germline, CDR1 is SEHNR, CDR2 FQNEAQ (reference sequence). The CDR3 protein is CASSLGAGTDNYGYTF. DNA of the CDR3: TGTGCCAGCAGCTTAGGGGCCGGGACAGATAACTATGGCTACACCTTC.